One and the same sample provided the 27 T cell receptor beta chains below, sequenced in a study of cytomegalovirus exposure and HLA in healthy donors. The study ran its PCR with 60 Vbeta and 13 Jbeta primers. Data came from immunoSEQ multiplex PCR; TCRdb stores just in-frame clones and leaves some out. Of approximately 110,000 clones detected, 70% to 80% appear once; the ten largest clones hold approximately 5.3%. Sequencing input: PBMCs. The receptors were gathered from a female donor in good health and CMV-seropositive.

There are a few counts of this clone. The gene calls are TRBV7-8 and TRBJ2-5; 8 nucleotides line up with TRBD2. V shed 1 base and J 7 bases; nucleotides not matched to a gene: 8. From germline, CDR1 is SGHVS and CDR2 FQNEAQ. The CDR3 sequence is 15 residues long. Here the CDR3 DNA reads TGTGCCAGCAGCTTAGTCACTAGCGGCCTCAGGACCCAGTACTTC. The encoded protein is CASSLVTSGLRTQYF.

The gene calls are TRBV19 and TRBJ1-1; TRBD1 agrees at 7 bases. The CDR3 contains 13 residues. V was clipped by 10 bases and J by 0 bases; unmatched bases: 5. The germline V gene encodes CDR1 LNHDA and CDR2 SQIVND (reference sequence). DNA for the CDR3: TGTGCCACGGGCGGGACAGTGAACACTGAAGCTTTCTTT. Protein product: CATGGTVNTEAFF. Drawing the rest from reference TRBV19 and TRBJ1-1, the complete variable domain is DGGITQSPKYLFRKEGQNVTLSCEQNLNHDAMYWYRQDPGQGLRLIYYSQIVNDFQKGDIAEGYSVSREKKESFPLTVTSAQKNPTAFYLCATGGTVNTEAFFGQGTRLTVV.

The chain is built from TRBV16 and TRBJ1-1, with 8 nucleotides matching TRBD1. Germline V lookup: CDR1 KGHSY, CDR2 FQNENV. The CDR3 covers 14 residues. The ends lost 4 bases at V and 6 bases at J; junction bases unmatched: 7. CDR3: CASSRPGQAAEAFF. In DNA, the CDR3 is TGTGCCAGCAGCCGTCCGGGACAGGCCGCTGAAGCTTTCTTT.

V and J are TRBV5-8 and TRBJ2-1, with D perhaps matching TRBD2 (7 bases). This CDR3 is built from 15 residues. The V end was cut by 1 base, the J end by 8 bases, with 16 bases between. CDR1 SGHTS and CDR2 YDEGEE come from the germline V gene. Here the CDR3 DNA reads TGTGCCAGCAGCTTGCAGGGGAGGGCCTTGGATGAGCAGTTCTTC. It translates to CASSLQGRALDEQFF.

The rearrangement links TRBV5-1 to TRBJ1-2, with 12 bases matching TRBD1. The ends lost 4 bases at V and 8 bases at J; junction bases unmatched: 9. This CDR3 is built from 15 residues. Germline V gene sequence: CDR1 SGHRS, CDR2 YFSETQ. The CDR3 here is CASSLLGQGADGYTF. The CDR3, as DNA: TGCGCCAGCAGCCTTCTGGGACAGGGGGCGGACGGCTACACCTTC. The whole variable domain, remainder taken from reference TRBV5-1 and TRBJ1-2, is KAGVTQTPRYLIKTRGQQVTLSCSPISGHRSVSWYQQTPGQGLQFLFEYFSETQRNKGNFPGRFSGRQFSNSRSEMNVSTLELGDSALYLCASSLLGQGADGYTFGSGTRLTVV.

The chain recombines TRBV6-5 with TRBJ2-1, with 11 bases matching TRBD1. CDR3 length: 15 residues. J gave up 4 bases and V 4 bases, and 3 bases lay outside the gene matches. CDR1 MNHEY and CDR2 SVGAGI come from the germline V gene. The DNA for the CDR3 is TGTGCCAGCAGTTCGGACAGGGGGCGGTACAATGAGCAGTTCTTC. It yields the protein CASSSDRGRYNEQFF.

The chain couples TRBV19 to TRBJ2-3, with 8 bases identical to TRBD1. The CDR3 sequence is 15 residues long. V lost 5 bases to trimming and J lost 6 bases; unmatched junction nucleotides: 10. From germline, CDR1 is LNHDA and CDR2 SQIVND (reference sequence). The CDR3 DNA sequence: TGTGCCAGTAGTCCGGGGACAGGCGCTGAGGATACGCAGTATTTT. Its protein product is CASSPGTGAEDTQYF. Looking up the rest from reference TRBV19 and TRBJ2-3 gives the full variable domain: DGGITQSPKYLFRKEGQNVTLSCEQNLNHDAMYWYRQDPGQGLRLIYYSQIVNDFQKGDIAEGYSVSREKKESFPLTVTSAQKNPTAFYLCASSPGTGAEDTQYFGPGTRLTVL.

The gene calls are TRBV4-3 and TRBJ2-7; unclear D gene. V shed 3 bases and J shed 7 bases, with 13 bases lying between them. From germline, CDR1 is LGHNA and CDR2 YSLEER. The CDR3 has 13 residues. DNA of the CDR3: TGCGCCAGCAGCCATCTTGGTGACGGGGAGCAGTACTTC. Amino acid sequence: CASSHLGDGEQYF.

CDR3 nucleotide sequence: TGTGCCAGCAGCTTAACGGGGACTAGCGGTTACAATGAGCAGTTCTTC. Its protein is CASSLTGTSGYNEQFF. The rearrangement uses TRBV7-9 and TRBJ2-1, with 11 bases fitting TRBD2. Trimming removed 2 bases from V and 4 bases from J; junction bases left unmatched: 4. CDR1 is SEHNR, CDR2 FQNEAQ, per germline (reference sequence). CDR3 length: 16 residues.

The chain links TRBV30 to TRBJ1-4; D unresolved. V dropped 6 bases and J dropped 7 bases, with 9 bases sitting between them. The V gene's germline CDR1 is GTSNPN and CDR2 SVGIG (reference sequence). This CDR3 has 11 residues. The CDR3 reads CACTTSEKLFF. CDR3 nucleotides: TGTGCCTGTACCACGAGTGAAAAACTGTTTTTT.

The V gene is TRBV4-1, the J gene TRBJ2-7, with 8 positions matching TRBD1. Germline V gene lookup returns CDR1 MGHRA and CDR2 YSYEKL. Trimming cost V 0 bases and J 5 bases; bases outside gene matches: 6. The length of the CDR3 is 15 residues. This chain's CDR3 is CASSQDGRGRDEQYF. The DNA of the CDR3 is TGCGCCAGCAGCCAAGATGGCAGGGGGCGGGACGAGCAGTACTTC.

The chain uses TRBV2 and TRBJ2-3; 7 nucleotides align to TRBD1. From germline, CDR1 is SNHLY and CDR2 FYNNEI. After removal of 6 bases from V and 6 bases from J, the junction contained 9 bases not matched to a gene. The CDR3 consists of 14 residues. Here the CDR3 DNA reads TGTGCCAGCAGCTCAGGGGGTTCCGGGGATACGCAGTATTTT. It is translated as CASSSGGSGDTQYF. Full variable domain (missing parts from reference TRBV2 and TRBJ2-3): EPEVTQTPSHQVTQMGQEVILRCVPISNHLYFYWYRQILGQKVEFLVSFYNNEISEKSEIFDDQFSVERPDGSNFTLKIRSTKLEDSAMYFCASSSGGSGDTQYFGPGTRLTVL.

V and J are TRBV9 and TRBJ2-2; TRBD1 matches 7 bases. Trimming cost V 3 bases and J 7 bases; bases outside gene matches: 9. CDR1 and CDR2 (germline): SGDLS, YYNGEE. The CDR3 length is 15 residues. CDR3 in amino acids: CASSAPGGRNGELFF. The CDR3 DNA is TGTGCCAGCAGCGCACCAGGGGGAAGGAACGGGGAGCTGTTTTTT. Full variable domain (remainder filled in from reference TRBV9 and TRBJ2-2): DSGVTQTPKHLITATGQRVTLRCSPRSGDLSVYWYQQSLDQGLQFLIQYYNGEERAKGNILERFSAQQFPDLHSELNLSSLELGDSALYFCASSAPGGRNGELFFGEGSRLTVL.

CDR3 nucleotide sequence: TGTGCCAGCAGCAAATGGCAGGGTAGAGAATCTGAAGCTTTCTTT. Translated, it gives CASSKWQGRESEAFF. The chain joins TRBV21-1 to TRBJ1-1; the table's D call, TRBD1, was not checked against the DNA. TRBV21-1 is reported as a pseudogene. This CDR3 has 15 amino acids.

Note on this clone: The junction and the germline gene differ at one end; a read error may be behind it. The chain employs TRBV5-1 and TRBJ1-1, with 7 positions matching TRBD1. CDR3 length: 15 residues. Germline V gives CDR1 SGHRS, CDR2 YFSETQ. The CDR3 DNA reads TGCGCCAGCGGCTTGGGACAGAACATGAACACTGAAGCTTTCTTT. Its translation: CASGLGQNMNTEAFF.

The rearrangement joins TRBV5-6 to TRBJ1-2; D not certain. This CDR3 contains 13 residues. The V end was cut by 4 bases, the J end by 3 bases, with 10 bases between. CDR1 and CDR2 from the germline V gene are SGHDT and YYEEEE. The CDR3 nucleotides read TGTGCCAGCAGCAGGACTGAGTACTATGGCTACACCTTC. It codes for CASSRTEYYGYTF.

The V call is TRBV15, the J call TRBJ2-3; 10 nucleotides align to TRBD1. V was pared by 0 bases and J by 2 bases, with 5 bases of the junction left unmatched. The CDR3 contains 17 residues. The germline CDR1 and CDR2 sequences are LNHNV and YYDKDF (reference sequence). CDR3 nucleotides: TGTGCCACCAGCAGAGATCGACAGGGGGCGACCACAGATACGCAGTATTTT. It codes for CATSRDRQGATTDTQYF.

This clone appeared a few times. One end of the junction does not line up with germline, which may come from a read error. V usage is TRBV7-9 and J usage is TRBJ2-7; 10 bases line up with TRBD1. Per the germline V gene, CDR1 is SEHNR and CDR2 is FQNEAQ (reference sequence). The CDR3 runs to 17 residues. In DNA, the CDR3 is TGTTCCAGCAGCCATAACTTGGGACAGGGGTCCTCCTACGAGCAGTACTTC. It yields the protein CSSSHNLGQGSSYEQYF.

This sequence joins TRBV18 and TRBJ1-4; TRBD1 might be the D (6 bases). This CDR3 has 14 residues. Trimming took 6 bases from V and 6 from J, leaving 14 bases between them. Germline V gene sequence: CDR1 KGHSH, CDR2 LQKENI. The CDR3 region is CASSARGAYEKLFF. The CDR3 DNA reads TGTGCCAGCTCCGCGCGGGGGGCCTATGAAAAACTGTTTTTT.

In regard to this clone: Its ends do not fully match the called genes, so a read error is possible. V and J are TRBV6-1 and TRBJ2-3; a weak D match, TRBD1 (6 bases). The germline CDR1 and CDR2 sequences are MNHNS and SASEGT. This CDR3 has 10 residues. CDR3 loop: CASSEFGTNF. The CDR3 coding sequence is TGTGCCAGCAGTGAATTCGGGACAAATTTT.

J is TRBJ2-5 and V is TRBV9, with D perhaps matching TRBD1 (6 bases). CDR1 is SGDLS, CDR2 YYNGEE, per germline. The length of the CDR3 is 15 residues. V gave up 0 bases and J gave up 5 bases, with 14 bases separating them. CDR3 bases: TGTGCCAGCAGCGTAGAGCAGGGGTCTTATGAGACCCAGTACTTC. Protein sequence: CASSVEQGSYETQYF.

This clone was detected only once. CDR3 protein: CASSPGTGYNNEQFF. The CDR3 nucleotides read TGTGCCAGCTCACCGGGGACAGGGTACAACAATGAGCAGTTCTTC. This rearrangement joins TRBV18 to TRBJ2-1; 9 bases are shared with TRBD1. Germline CDR1 KGHSH, CDR2 LQKENI. The trim removed 3 bases at V and 5 bases at J, leaving 5 bases unmatched. The CDR3 extends over 15 amino acids.

This clone was detected once. The chain couples TRBV11-2 to TRBJ2-6; D ambiguous. CDR1 and CDR2 (germline): SGHAT, FQNNGV. The CDR3 has 17 amino acids. The ends were cut back, 4 bases at V and 0 bases at J, with 13 bases in the middle. The CDR3 is CASSSLGGYSGANVLTF. The CDR3 DNA sequence: TGTGCCAGCAGCTCCCTAGGCGGATACTCTGGGGCCAACGTCCTGACTTTC.

This chain links TRBV7-6 with TRBJ2-7, with 12 bases lining up with TRBD2. CDR1 is SGHVS and CDR2 is FNYEAQ in the germline V gene. The CDR3 sequence is 14 residues long. V gave up 5 bases and J gave up 7 bases; unmatched junction bases: 6. CDR3 nucleotide sequence: TGTGCCAGCAGCCCACGGACTAGCGGGGTTGAGCAGTACTTC. Its protein product is CASSPRTSGVEQYF.

V gene TRBV19 combines with J gene TRBJ1-1; 9 bases are shared with TRBD1. CDR1 and CDR2 from the germline V gene are LNHDA and SQIVND (reference sequence). Losses at the gene ends were 2 bases for V and 11 bases for J; bases not matched to a gene: 9. The CDR3 contains 14 residues. In DNA, the CDR3 is TGTGCCAGTAGTATAACCGGGACAGGGTCCCGGGCTTTCTTT. Translation: CASSITGTGSRAFF.

This clone was seen a single time. The rearrangement uses TRBV9 and TRBJ2-5; TRBD2 matches 15 bases. The germline V gene encodes CDR1 SGDLS and CDR2 YYNGEE. The ends lost 4 bases at V and 1 base at J; junction bases unmatched: 17. This CDR3 spans 21 amino acids. CDR3 amino acids: CASSISAGTSGGPGFQETQYF. The CDR3 region has the DNA TGTGCCAGCAGCATCTCTGCCGGGACTAGCGGGGGGCCGGGGTTCCAAGAGACCCAGTACTTC. Full variable domain (remainder filled in from reference TRBV9 and TRBJ2-5): DSGVTQTPKHLITATGQRVTLRCSPRSGDLSVYWYQQSLDQGLQFLIQYYNGEERAKGNILERFSAQQFPDLHSELNLSSLELGDSALYFCASSISAGTSGGPGFQETQYFGPGTRLLVL.

V gene TRBV5-5 combines with J gene TRBJ2-3, with 7 bases that match TRBD1. CDR1 is SGHKS and CDR2 is YYEKEE in the germline V gene (reference sequence). CDR3 size: 15 residues. The trim removed 4 bases at V and 0 bases at J, leaving 5 bases unmatched. The CDR3 loop reads CASSHKGQSTDTQYF. CDR3 coding DNA: TGTGCCAGCAGCCACAAGGGACAGAGCACAGATACGCAGTATTTT.